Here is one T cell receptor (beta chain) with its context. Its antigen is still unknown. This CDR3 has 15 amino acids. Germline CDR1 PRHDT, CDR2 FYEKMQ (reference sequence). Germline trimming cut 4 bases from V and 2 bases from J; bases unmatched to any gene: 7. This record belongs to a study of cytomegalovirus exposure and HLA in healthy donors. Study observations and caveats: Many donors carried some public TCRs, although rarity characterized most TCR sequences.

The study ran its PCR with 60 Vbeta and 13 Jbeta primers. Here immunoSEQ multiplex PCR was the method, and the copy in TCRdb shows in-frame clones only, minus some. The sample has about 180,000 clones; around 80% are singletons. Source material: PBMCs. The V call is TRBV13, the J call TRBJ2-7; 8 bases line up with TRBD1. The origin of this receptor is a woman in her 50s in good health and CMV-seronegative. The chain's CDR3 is CASSSSETGAYEQYF. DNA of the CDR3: TGTGCCAGCAGCTCCTCCGAGACAGGGGCCTACGAGCAGTACTTC.